This TCR beta chain is from a study of breast tumors, draining lymph nodes, adjacent tissues. In regard to this clonotype: What it binds is unknown. Being one base from a much bigger clone, this may be a read error.

TCRdb analysed the multiplex PCR reads with MiXCR anew, one entry per CDR3 protein. The repertoire holds some 120,000 distinct CDR3 sequences, with roughly 20% as singletons. Germline CDR1 is PRHDT and CDR2 is FYEKMQ (reference sequence). V gave up 8 bases and J gave up 8 bases; unmatched junction bases: 11. There are 14 residues in the CDR3. The lymph nodes were axillary draining lymph nodes from breast cancer patients. Findings and caveats of the study: Tumor TCR diversity was below lymph nodes but above nontumor tissue. That most tumor T cells come from lymph nodes remained unproven.

The sequence was collected from a female donor with breast cancer. Some clones in this sample may be carry-over from other donors' samples. The material sequenced was axillary lymph node tissue. This chain links TRBV13 with TRBJ1-4; 7 bases align to TRBD1. The DNA for the CDR3 is TGTGCCAGCTGCACTGACAGGGCACGGGAAAAACTGTTTTTT. As protein: CASCTDRAREKLFF. Complete variable domain (other parts from reference TRBV13 and TRBJ1-4): AAGVIQSPRHLIKEKRETATLKCYPIPRHDTVYWYQQGPGQDPQFLISFYEKMQSDKGSIPDRFSAQQFSDYHSELNMSSLELGDSALYFCASCTDRAREKLFFGSGTQLSVL.